Below, 7 T cell receptor beta chains from the same sample are listed, as sequenced in a study of T cell responses to AZD1222 COVID-19 vaccine. Using immunoSEQ multiplex PCR, the repertoire was profiled, and TCRdb retains in-frame clones only, with some absent. The sample consists of roughly 130,000 clones, 85% to 95% of them appearing once. This specimen was peripheral blood, taken on day 0 of AZD1222 vaccination. The receptor set was obtained from an adult in good health.

The chain combines TRBV15 with TRBJ2-1; D gene uncertain. CDR3 length: 14 amino acids. CDR1 and CDR2 (germline): LNHNV, YYDKDF (reference sequence). V lost 0 bases and J lost 7, with 10 bases in between. The CDR3, as DNA: TGTGCCACCAGCAGAGATCATGCTGTAAATGAGCAGTTCTTC. This gives the protein CATSRDHAVNEQFF.

This chain joins TRBV30 and TRBJ1-4, with 8 bases lining up with TRBD1. The length of the CDR3 is 14 residues. Losses at the gene ends were 6 bases for V and 8 bases for J; bases not matched to a gene: 11. CDR1 and CDR2 (germline): GTSNPN, SVGIG (reference sequence). Here the CDR3 DNA reads TGTGCCTGCCTTACACGTCGACAGGGGGAAAAACTGTTTTTT. Encoded protein: CACLTRRQGEKLFF.

The chain employs TRBV9 and TRBJ2-2, with 8 bases matching TRBD2. The junction had 13 bases not matched to a gene; V was cut back by 4 bases and J by 2 bases. Per the germline V gene, CDR1 is SGDLS and CDR2 is YYNGEE. This CDR3 is built from 18 residues. The CDR3 DNA sequence: TGTGCCAGCAGCCCCCATGGGGCTAGCGGGCCAAACACCGGGGAGCTGTTTTTT. Its translation is CASSPHGASGPNTGELFF.

The J gene is TRBJ2-7, the V gene TRBV11-2; the D gene is possibly TRBD2 (7 bases). Germline CDR1 reads SGHAT; CDR2 reads FQNNGV. With 5 bases removed from V and 2 bases from J, the gap between germline ends came to 16 bases. The CDR3 loop spans 15 amino acids. CDR3 sequence reads: CASSPFAGATYEQYF. The CDR3 DNA sequence: TGTGCCAGCAGCCCCTTCGCGGGGGCTACCTACGAGCAGTACTTC.

The CDR3 spells CASSVQGVAGNTIYF. DNA for the CDR3: TGTGCCAGCAGCGTTCAGGGTGTTGCTGGAAACACCATATATTTT. The chain uses TRBV9 and TRBJ1-3, with D possibly being TRBD1 (5 bases). Germline V lookup: CDR1 SGDLS, CDR2 YYNGEE. V was pared by 2 bases and J by 2 bases, with 11 bases between. There are 15 residues in the CDR3.

The J gene is TRBJ2-3, the V gene TRBV5-1, with D possibly TRBD1 on 6 matching bases. The CDR3 length is 14 residues. CDR1 is SGHRS and CDR2 is YFSETQ in the germline V gene. V lost 3 bases to trimming and J lost 4 bases, with 12 bases between them. CDR3 DNA sequence: TGCGCCAGCAGCTCTTTACAGGGCGCAGATACGCAGTATTTT. Amino acid sequence: CASSSLQGADTQYF.

This clone was counted once. The genes are TRBV28 and TRBJ2-5; D could derive from TRBD1 or TRBD2 (5 bases each). In germline, CDR1 is MDHEN, CDR2 SYDVKM. The CDR3 totals 15 residues. V shed 7 bases and J shed 2 bases, with 17 bases lying between them. The CDR3 DNA sequence: TGTGCCAGCACCAACCACCGGGACGGTCAAGAGACCCAGTACTTC. It yields the protein CASTNHRDGQETQYF. The full variable domain, with the rest looked up from reference TRBV28 and TRBJ2-5, is DVKVTQSSRYLVKRTGEKVFLECVQDMDHENMFWYRQDPGLGLRLIYFSYDVKMKEKGDIPEGYSVSREKKERFSLILESASTNQTSMYLCASTNHRDGQETQYFGPGTRLLVL.